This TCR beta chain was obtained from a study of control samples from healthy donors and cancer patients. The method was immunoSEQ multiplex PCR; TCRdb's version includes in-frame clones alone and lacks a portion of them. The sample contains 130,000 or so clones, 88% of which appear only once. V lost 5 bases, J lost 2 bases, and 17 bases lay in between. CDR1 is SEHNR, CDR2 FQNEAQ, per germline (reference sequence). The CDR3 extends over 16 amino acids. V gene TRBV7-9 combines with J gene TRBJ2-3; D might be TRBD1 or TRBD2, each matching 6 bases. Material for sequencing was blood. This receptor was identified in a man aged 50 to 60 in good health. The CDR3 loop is CASSTSQGTHTDTQYF. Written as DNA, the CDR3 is TGTGCCAGCAGCACTAGCCAGGGGACGCACACAGATACGCAGTATTTT.